These T cell receptor beta chains were read from a single sample in a study of T cells in Graves' hyperthyroidism and ophthalmopathy. TCRdb processed the multiplex PCR reads anew with MiXCR; each CDR3 protein has one entry. The sample contains some 420,000 distinct CDR3 sequences, roughly an eighth of which appear only once. The specimen was blood. These receptors were taken from a woman between 18 and 29 years old with Graves' hyperthyroidism. Both conserved end residues are part of each CDR3. Each record gives: D gene, V gene, clone size, J gene, CDR3 protein, CDR3 DNA. D genes are given only for firm matches. For some rows the clone size is stated as once, few or many, or as a class when expanded; others skip it.

D gene: -; V gene: TRBV4-1; clone size: -; J gene: TRBJ2-7; CDR3 protein: CASSQGPSVGTLGYEQYF; CDR3 DNA: TGCGCCAGCAGCCAAGGCCCCTCGGTGGGCACGCTCGGGTACGAGCAGTACTTC
D gene: -; V gene: TRBV2; clone size: -; J gene: TRBJ1-2; CDR3 protein: CASSEAAGVYGYTF; CDR3 DNA: TGTGCCAGCAGTGAAGCCGCAGGGGTCTATGGCTACACCTTC
D gene: -; V gene: TRBV19; clone size: few; J gene: TRBJ1-2; CDR3 protein: CASTPRRIYGYTF; CDR3 DNA: TGTGCCAGTACCCCGAGGCGGATCTATGGCTACACCTTC
D gene: -; V gene: TRBV19; clone size: -; J gene: TRBJ2-1; CDR3 protein: CASSIDHQDWDEQFF; CDR3 DNA: TGTGCCAGTAGTATAGATCATCAGGATTGGGATGAGCAGTTCTTC
D gene: -; V gene: TRBV30; clone size: many; J gene: TRBJ2-7; CDR3 protein: CAWSVNWGPSYEQYF; CDR3 DNA: TGTGCCTGGAGTGTAAACTGGGGGCCGTCCTACGAGCAGTACTTC
D gene: -; V gene: TRBV27; clone size: -; J gene: TRBJ2-3; CDR3 protein: CASSLLGRLATDTQYF; CDR3 DNA: TGTGCCAGCAGTTTATTAGGGAGGCTAGCGACAGATACGCAGTATTTT
D gene: -; V gene: TRBV19; clone size: few; J gene: TRBJ1-2; CDR3 protein: CASRNQGLEYGYTF; CDR3 DNA: TGTGCCAGTAGGAATCAGGGGCTCGAATATGGCTACACCTTC
D gene: -; V gene: TRBV9; clone size: -; J gene: TRBJ1-1; CDR3 protein: CASSVAPGRVGNTEAFF; CDR3 DNA: TGTGCCAGCAGCGTAGCCCCCGGCAGGGTGGGGAACACTGAAGCTTTCTTT
D gene: TRBD1; V gene: TRBV6-1; clone size: -; J gene: TRBJ1-2; CDR3 protein: CAIRTGGNYGYTF; CDR3 DNA: TGTGCCATTAGGACAGGGGGGAACTATGGCTACACCTTC
D gene: TRBD2; V gene: TRBV7-2; clone size: many; J gene: TRBJ2-1; CDR3 protein: CASSRGTSVYNEQFF; CDR3 DNA: TGTGCCAGCAGTAGGGGGACTAGCGTCTACAATGAGCAGTTCTTC
D gene: -; V gene: TRBV7-2; clone size: many; J gene: TRBJ2-3; CDR3 protein: CASSLLEAPDTQYF; CDR3 DNA: TGTGCCAGCAGCTTACTGGAAGCCCCAGATACGCAGTATTTT
D gene: TRBD2; V gene: TRBV5-4; clone size: -; J gene: TRBJ2-7; CDR3 protein: CASSIGGGGPYEQYF; CDR3 DNA: TGTGCCAGCTCCATTGGTGGGGGAGGGCCTTACGAGCAGTACTTC
D gene: -; V gene: TRBV3-1; clone size: many; J gene: TRBJ2-7; CDR3 protein: CASSQGRPSLLPYEQYF; CDR3 DNA: TGTGCCAGCAGCCAAGGGAGGCCTTCTCTTTTACCCTACGAGCAGTACTTC
D gene: -; V gene: TRBV6-2/TRBV6-3; clone size: many; J gene: TRBJ1-6; CDR3 protein: CASRTLETGIGNSPLHF; CDR3 DNA: TGTGCCAGCAGGACCCTTGAGACGGGAATTGGCAATTCACCCCTCCACTTT
D gene: -; V gene: TRBV19; clone size: once; J gene: TRBJ2-7; CDR3 protein: CASSISRANYEQYF; CDR3 DNA: TGTGCCAGTAGTATTTCCAGGGCAAACTACGAGCAGTACTTC
D gene: -; V gene: TRBV9; clone size: few; J gene: TRBJ2-6; CDR3 protein: CASSGTGYSGANVLTF; CDR3 DNA: TGTGCCAGCAGCGGAACAGGGTACTCTGGGGCCAACGTCCTGACTTTC
D gene: -; V gene: TRBV10-3; clone size: many; J gene: TRBJ1-1; CDR3 protein: CAISAPSGSTEAFF; CDR3 DNA: TGTGCCATCAGTGCACCGTCCGGGTCCACTGAAGCTTTCTTT
D gene: TRBD1; V gene: TRBV6-5; clone size: many; J gene: TRBJ1-2; CDR3 protein: CASSYAAETGDGYTF; CDR3 DNA: TGTGCCAGCAGTTACGCGGCTGAGACAGGGGATGGCTACACCTTC
D gene: -; V gene: TRBV6-2/TRBV6-3; clone size: many; J gene: TRBJ2-1; CDR3 protein: CASSRTRLVGQFF; CDR3 DNA: TGTGCCAGCAGTCGAACTCGACTAGTGGGGCAGTTCTTC
D gene: TRBD1; V gene: TRBV11-2; clone size: many; J gene: TRBJ2-3; CDR3 protein: CASTEQGTQYF; CDR3 DNA: TGTGCCAGCACCGAACAGGGGACGCAGTATTTT
D gene: -; V gene: TRBV12-3/TRBV12-4; clone size: many; J gene: TRBJ1-5; CDR3 protein: CASSLMRGKNQPQHF; CDR3 DNA: TGTGCCAGCAGTTTAATGAGGGGGAAAAATCAGCCCCAGCATTTT
D gene: -; V gene: TRBV10-3; clone size: few; J gene: TRBJ2-7; CDR3 protein: CAISESGRVLAYEQYF; CDR3 DNA: TGTGCCATCAGTGAGTCGGGCAGGGTATTAGCCTACGAGCAGTACTTC